One sample yielded the 19 T cell receptor beta chains listed below, sequenced in a study of spatial heterogeneity in lung cancer. One entry per CDR3 protein, called by TCRdb with MiXCR from the 5' RACE reads. Altogether about 52,000 distinct CDR3 sequences are present, roughly 7% being singletons, with the ten largest covering roughly 37%. Time point: blood at routine non-recurrence follow-up after resection. Whole RNA, isolated from tumor, nontumor lung or frozen PBMC, was sequenced without prior sorting. The material was PBMCs, obtained at follow-up. All receptors come from a female donor with early-stage non-small cell lung cancer.

V is TRBV7-9 and J is TRBJ2-7; D is perhaps TRBD1 (5 bases). The CDR3 runs to 13 residues. CDR1 is SEHNR, CDR2 FQNEAQ, per germline (reference sequence). V was shortened by 5 bases and J by 2 bases, with 10 bases between the two germline ends. The DNA for the CDR3 is TGTGCCAGCAGCGAACAGGTTACCTACGAGCAGTACTTC. This sequence encodes CASSEQVTYEQYF.

A few counts support this clonotype. The chain joins TRBV7-8 to TRBJ2-1; D remains ambiguous. This CDR3 spans 15 amino acids. Germline V gene lookup returns CDR1 SGHVS and CDR2 FQNEAQ. Trimming removed 2 bases at V and 6 bases at J, with 14 bases between. The CDR3 reads CASSLYRKFANEQFF. The CDR3 bases are TGTGCCAGCAGCTTATATAGGAAATTCGCCAATGAGCAGTTCTTC. Variable domain in full (rest from reference TRBV7-8 and TRBJ2-1): GAGVSQSPRYKVAKRGQDVALRCDPISGHVSLFWYQQALGQGPEFLTYFQNEAQLDKSGLPSDRFFAERPEGSVSTLKIQRTQQEDSAVYLCASSLYRKFANEQFFGPGTRLTVL.

Ten or more counts support this clonotype. The chain recombines TRBV4-2 with TRBJ1-6; 8 bases fit TRBD1. The J segment lost 7 bases and the V segment lost 1 base, leaving 3 bases of the junction unmatched. This CDR3 is 15 amino acids long. The V gene's germline CDR1 is LGHNA and CDR2 YNFKEQ. The CDR3 reads CASSQGDRGNSPLHF. The CDR3, as DNA: TGTGCCAGCAGCCAAGGAGACAGGGGCAATTCACCCCTCCACTTT.

This clonotype was seen a handful of times. V is TRBV5-6 and J is TRBJ2-6; D gene unclear. In germline, CDR1 is SGHDT, CDR2 YYEEEE. CDR3 length equals 15 residues. Trimming removed 4 bases from V and 2 bases from J, with 10 bases in between. Here the CDR3 DNA reads TGTGCCAGCAGCCTGGTGGCAGCTGGGGCCAACGTCCTGACTTTC. It is translated as CASSLVAAGANVLTF.

This clonotype came up a few times. The chain employs TRBV20-1 and TRBJ1-2; D not resolved. The CDR3 runs 13 residues. V was pared by 6 bases and J by 5 bases, with 16 bases between. CDR1 and CDR2 from the germline V gene are DFQATT and SNEGSKA (reference sequence). In nucleotides, the CDR3 is TGCAGTGCCCCCGACGAAGATTTTTATGGCTACACCTTC. It codes for CSAPDEDFYGYTF.

This clonotype showed up many times. The V and J genes are TRBV2 and TRBJ2-3; 8 positions agree with TRBD2. J was trimmed by 4 bases and V by 5 bases; bases with no gene match: 11. The CDR3 consists of 16 residues. Germline assignment: CDR1 SNHLY and CDR2 FYNNEI. The CDR3 here is CASSYRTSPRADTQYF. In nucleotides, the CDR3 is TGTGCCAGCAGTTATAGGACTAGCCCGAGGGCAGATACGCAGTATTTT. The full variable domain, its missing parts supplied by reference TRBV2 and TRBJ2-3, is EPEVTQTPSHQVTQMGQEVILRCVPISNHLYFYWYRQILGQKVEFLVSFYNNEISEKSEIFDDQFSVERPDGSNFTLKIRSTKLEDSAMYFCASSYRTSPRADTQYFGPGTRLTVL.

A few counts support this clonotype. The chain employs TRBV2 and TRBJ1-6; D ambiguous. Germline values: CDR1 SNHLY, CDR2 FYNNEI. CDR3 length equals 14 residues. Trimming took 8 bases from V and 2 from J, leaving 10 bases between them. CDR3 amino acids: CASGKGPYNSPLHF. DNA for the CDR3: TGTGCCAGCGGGAAGGGTCCCTATAATTCACCCCTCCACTTT.

The rearrangement links TRBV24-1 to TRBJ2-7; D unclear. The CDR3 runs to 14 residues. Germline values: CDR1 KGHDR, CDR2 SFDVKD. V was pared by 8 bases and J by 0 bases, with 13 bases between. This chain's CDR3 is CATKPKHLSYEQYF. In nucleotides, the CDR3 is TGTGCCACCAAGCCTAAGCACCTCTCCTACGAGCAGTACTTC.

There are a few counts of this clonotype. The V and J genes are TRBV29-1 and TRBJ1-5; the D is unclear. This CDR3 region has 12 residues. Trimming shortened V by 4 bases and J by 2 bases, and 6 bases separated the two germline ends. CDR1 and CDR2 (germline): SQVTM, ANQGSEA. CDR3 DNA sequence: TGCAGCGTTGGTGGGGGCAATCAGCCCCAGCATTTT. Its translation: CSVGGGNQPQHF.

In this sample, this clonotype turned up many times. This chain joins TRBV24-1 and TRBJ1-5; TRBD1 is a possible D gene (6 bases). The CDR3 has 12 residues. CDR1 and CDR2 from the germline V gene are KGHDR and SFDVKD. The V and J ends lost 7 bases and 7 bases respectively, with 10 bases between them. CDR3: CATSRGEQPQHF. The CDR3 DNA sequence: TGTGCCACCAGCAGGGGTGAGCAGCCCCAGCATTTT.

This clonotype was picked up many times. The V call is TRBV7-9, the J call TRBJ1-2, with D tentatively TRBD1 (6 bases). The CDR3 consists of 15 residues. CDR1 is SEHNR, CDR2 FQNEAQ, per germline (reference sequence). Trimming removed 0 bases from V and 1 base from J, with 9 bases in between. CDR3 in amino acids: CASSLAQGNNYGYTF. The CDR3 DNA reads as TGTGCCAGCAGCTTAGCTCAGGGGAATAACTATGGCTACACCTTC.

This clonotype showed up just a few times. The rearrangement uses TRBV28 and TRBJ2-7; TRBD1 aligns across 8 bases. Trimming took 7 bases from V and 3 from J; bases not matched to a gene: 11. In germline, CDR1 is MDHEN, CDR2 SYDVKM. This CDR3 is built from 15 residues. CDR3 amino acids: CASTTQDRDDYEQYF. DNA of the CDR3: TGTGCCAGCACTACTCAGGACAGGGATGACTACGAGCAGTACTTC.

This clonotype was found many times. The chain couples TRBV20-1 to TRBJ2-1; TRBD2 matches 12 bases. The CDR3 contains 14 residues. Germline V gene sequence: CDR1 DFQATT, CDR2 SNEGSKA (reference sequence). The trim removed 6 bases at V and 9 bases at J, leaving 9 bases unmatched. The CDR3 loop is CSAWLAGGKGEQFF. In nucleotides, the CDR3 is TGCAGTGCCTGGCTAGCGGGGGGGAAGGGTGAGCAGTTCTTC.

This clonotype was picked up many times. This sequence joins TRBV5-5 and TRBJ1-1, with D perhaps matching TRBD1 (5 bases). The germline V gene encodes CDR1 SGHKS and CDR2 YYEKEE (reference sequence). The V end lost 4 bases, the J end lost 0 bases, and 19 bases lay between the germline ends. The CDR3 is made up of 17 amino acids. Here the CDR3 DNA reads TGTGCCAGCAGCCCAGGGCCGAGAGGCTTCATGAACACTGAAGCTTTCTTT. This codes for CASSPGPRGFMNTEAFF.

The table lists this clonotype with many counts. The chain uses TRBV7-3 and TRBJ2-5; 7 positions match TRBD2. Germline V gene data show CDR1 as SGHTA and CDR2 as FQGTGA. CDR3 length equals 18 residues. V was clipped by 5 bases and J by 5 bases; unmatched bases: 20. CDR3 region: CASSPSARGVPDWETQYF. The CDR3 DNA reads as TGTGCCAGCAGCCCCTCGGCTCGGGGGGTCCCGGATTGGGAGACCCAGTACTTC.

This clonotype was seen at least ten times. The chain has TRBV28 and TRBJ2-4; perhaps D is TRBD1 or TRBD2 (6 bases each). Germline CDR1 and CDR2: MDHEN and SYDVKM. Trimming removed 2 bases from V and 3 bases from J, with 11 bases in between. The CDR3 contains 15 residues. The CDR3 DNA is TGTGCCAGCAGTTTAGAGGGGGGAAACAAAAACATTCAGTACTTC. Translated: CASSLEGGNKNIQYF.

This clonotype was seen ten or more times. The chain has TRBV20-1 and TRBJ1-1; the D is unclear. CDR1 is DFQATT and CDR2 is SNEGSKA in the germline V gene (reference sequence). This CDR3 contains 15 residues. V lost 3 bases to trimming and J lost 0 bases, with 14 bases between them. The chain's CDR3 is CSASGGNRMNTEAFF. DNA for the CDR3: TGCAGTGCTAGCGGCGGAAATAGGATGAACACTGAAGCTTTCTTT.

This clonotype was observed at least ten times. The J gene is TRBJ2-1, the V gene TRBV5-1; no clear D. This CDR3 comprises 17 residues. Trimming shortened V by 4 bases and J by 1 base, and 18 bases separated the two germline ends. Looked up from germline, CDR1 is SGHRS and CDR2 is YFSETQ. The CDR3 DNA is TGCGCCAGCAGCGGGATGACCCCGGCCCTGTCCTACAATGAGCAGTTCTTC. Its protein product is CASSGMTPALSYNEQFF.

The chain recombines TRBV7-2 with TRBJ2-2; D may match TRBD1 or TRBD2 (5 bases each). This CDR3 is 16 amino acids long. Trimming removed 1 base from V and 7 bases from J, with 16 bases in between. Germline V gene lookup returns CDR1 SGHTA and CDR2 FQGNSA. The CDR3 here is CASSLGVTGRSGELFF. The CDR3 nucleotides read TGTGCCAGCAGCTTAGGGGTGACGGGGCGGAGCGGGGAGCTGTTTTTT.